These 24 T cell receptor beta chains came from one sample sequenced in a study of shared clonotypes between healthy human individuals (TCRdb year 2020). Library creation used the immunoSEQ multiplex PCR assay. Entries here come from immuneACCESS through TCRdb and include only in-frame sequences with V and J called. Some clones fail to appear in such tables; in the studies checked, an unresolved V gene covers under half of the shortfall, and the cause of the remainder is unknown. In all, the sample holds fewer than 3 million clones, and less than 95% of those were seen once. 0.37% of the sample belongs to the ten largest clones. The sample taken for sequencing was naive CD4+ T cells from PBMCs. Taken with the paper, the label for cell subset or site translates to: CD45RA+ positively selected. Receptor source: a man aged 18-30 years in good health. Some clones in this sample may be carry-over from other donors' samples.

This rearrangement joins TRBV18 to TRBJ2-5, with a weak D call TRBD1 (5 bases). The V and J ends lost 2 bases and 14 bases respectively, with 15 bases between them. CDR3 length: 12 amino acids. Germline CDR1 and CDR2: KGHSH and LQKENI. In nucleotides, the CDR3 is TGTGCCAGCTCACCAACTCCGGACATCACCTACTTC. It translates to CASSPTPDITYF.

The CDR3 is CASSSPFKGLAGSTDTQYF. DNA of the CDR3: TGTGCCAGCAGTTCCCCGTTTAAAGGACTAGCGGGATCCACAGATACGCAGTATTTT. The chain combines TRBV27 with TRBJ2-3, with TRBD2 matching over 12 bases. Germline V gene lookup returns CDR1 MNHEY and CDR2 SMNVEV (reference sequence). The CDR3 loop spans 19 amino acids. Trimming took 4 bases from V and 2 from J; bases not matched to a gene: 13.

Only a few counts were recorded for this clone. The J gene is TRBJ2-7, the V gene TRBV6-1; maybe TRBD2 (6 bases). The CDR3 runs 14 residues. Trimming cost V 1 base and J 8 bases, with 15 bases left between them. Germline V CDR1 and CDR2: MNHNS, SASEGT. The CDR3 DNA sequence: TGTGCCAGCAGTGAAGTAGCAGGAGGGGACCAGCAGTACTTC. Translated: CASSEVAGGDQQYF.

The chain joins TRBV5-6 to TRBJ1-6; 7 bases are a match to TRBD1. Germline CDR1 SGHDT, CDR2 YYEEEE. After removal of 4 bases from V and 5 bases from J, the junction contained 6 bases not matched to a gene. This CDR3 has 15 amino acids. CDR3 nucleotide sequence: TGTGCCAGCAGCAACCGGGACAGCAATAATTCACCCCTCCACTTT. It specifies CASSNRDSNNSPLHF.

The V gene is TRBV7-9, the J gene TRBJ2-3, with D possibly matching TRBD2 (6 bases). The CDR3 consists of 16 residues. CDR1 and CDR2 (germline): SEHNR, FQNEAQ (reference sequence). Trimming cost V 3 bases and J 0 bases, with 13 bases left between them. CDR3 DNA: TGTGCCAGCAGCTTTCCGGGACTCTCTAGCACAGATACGCAGTATTTT. Translating gives CASSFPGLSSTDTQYF.

The chain couples TRBV30 to TRBJ1-2; D remains unclear. Germline-derived CDR1 and CDR2 are GTSNPN and SVGIG (reference sequence). V lost 2 bases, J lost 0 bases, and 10 bases lay in between. The CDR3 length is 14 residues. This CDR3 is CAWSPRAANYGYTF. Here the CDR3 DNA reads TGTGCCTGGAGTCCCCGAGCAGCTAACTATGGCTACACCTTC.

J is TRBJ2-3 and V is TRBV5-4; D gene ambiguous. This CDR3 contains 15 residues. V dropped 4 bases and J dropped 2 bases, with 14 bases sitting between them. The germline V gene encodes CDR1 SGHNT and CDR2 YYREEE (reference sequence). The CDR3 nucleotides are TGTGCCAGCAGCCCCGGATCTGCAGCCACAGATACGCAGTATTTT. Its translation: CASSPGSAATDTQYF.

The chain is built from TRBV6-5 and TRBJ2-1; D is perhaps TRBD1 or TRBD2 (5 bases each). This CDR3 has 15 residues. The germline CDR1 and CDR2 sequences are MNHEY and SVGAGI. V was pared by 5 bases and J by 3 bases, with 14 bases between. Written as DNA, the CDR3 is TGTGCCAGCAGTCGGGACCGGCCGAACTACAATGAGCAGTTCTTC. Translation gives CASSRDRPNYNEQFF.

The rearrangement joins TRBV7-8 to TRBJ2-7; TRBD2 is a possible D gene (6 bases). Germline V gene lookup returns CDR1 SGHVS and CDR2 FQNEAQ. V dropped 0 bases and J dropped 2 bases, with 11 bases sitting between them. This CDR3 is 15 amino acids long. The CDR3 loop is CASSLAGGNPYEQYF. The CDR3 DNA reads TGTGCCAGCAGCTTAGCGGGCGGGAACCCCTACGAGCAGTACTTC.

This clone has just one count. This sequence joins TRBV28 and TRBJ1-4; possible D gene TRBD1, 6 bases. V was trimmed by 6 bases and J by 11 bases, leaving 13 bases between them. The CDR3 is made up of 12 amino acids. Looked up from germline, CDR1 is MDHEN and CDR2 is SYDVKM. The CDR3 DNA follows: TGTGCCAGCAGCGAAAAGAGGGGGAAACTGTTTTTT. This codes for CASSEKRGKLFF.

The V call is TRBV5-1, the J call TRBJ1-3; D unresolved. V was cut by 4 bases and J by 1 base, with 15 bases left in between. The CDR3 length is 16 residues. CDR1 and CDR2 from the germline V gene are SGHRS and YFSETQ. In nucleotides, the CDR3 is TGCGCCAGCAGCCCGGAATTTTATTCTTCTGGAAACACCATATATTTT. Protein sequence: CASSPEFYSSGNTIYF.

The rearrangement uses TRBV7-9 and TRBJ1-1, with 8 bases fitting TRBD1. Germline CDR1 is SEHNR and CDR2 is FQNEAQ (reference sequence). Germline trimming cut 3 bases from V and 2 bases from J; bases unmatched to any gene: 11. The length of the CDR3 is 17 residues. The CDR3 region is CASSLPTGAQPNTEAFF. The CDR3 bases are TGTGCCAGCAGCTTGCCGACAGGGGCCCAACCTAACACTGAAGCTTTCTTT.

The chain links TRBV28 to TRBJ1-2; TRBD1 aligns across 7 bases. After removal of 7 bases from V and 7 bases from J, the junction contained 18 bases not matched to a gene. Germline values: CDR1 MDHEN, CDR2 SYDVKM. The CDR3 runs 16 residues. Here the CDR3 reads CASIIGGNRGWGGYTF. The CDR3 DNA reads TGTGCCAGCATTATCGGCGGCAACAGGGGATGGGGTGGCTACACCTTC.

The chain carries TRBV7-8 and TRBJ1-5; D might be TRBD1 (6 bases). Germline assignment: CDR1 SGHVS and CDR2 FQNEAQ. The CDR3 totals 15 residues. V was pared by 1 base and J by 5 bases, with 12 bases between. CDR3 amino acids: CASSLDRVGYQPQHF. In DNA form, the CDR3 reads TGTGCCAGCAGCTTAGACAGGGTGGGGTATCAGCCCCAGCATTTT.

The CDR3 DNA is TGTGCCAGCAGCTTGCTCGGACAGGGGGCAACGGGGGAGCTGTTTTTT. Protein product: CASSLLGQGATGELFF. The chain combines TRBV5-6 with TRBJ2-2, with TRBD1 matching 11 bases. With V trimmed by 1 base and J by 8 bases, 7 bases remained unmatched. This CDR3 is 16 amino acids long. Germline V gene lookup returns CDR1 SGHDT and CDR2 YYEEEE.

The chain joins TRBV28 to TRBJ1-4; D is undetermined. The V end lost 2 bases, the J end lost 0 bases, and 13 bases lay between the germline ends. The CDR3 has 17 residues. Germline lookup yields CDR1 MDHEN and CDR2 SYDVKM. CDR3 region: CASSLDSFDPTNEKLFF. CDR3 coding DNA: TGTGCCAGCAGTTTAGATTCCTTCGACCCAACTAATGAAAAACTGTTTTTT.

CDR3 DNA sequence: TGCGCCAGCAGCACTTCCCCACTAGCGGGAGTCGAGCAGTACTTC. Its translation: CASSTSPLAGVEQYF. The chain uses TRBV5-1 and TRBJ2-7, with 11 bases that match TRBD2. The CDR3 extends over 15 amino acids. V lost 4 bases to trimming and J lost 6 bases; unmatched junction nucleotides: 9. The germline CDR1 and CDR2 sequences are SGHRS and YFSETQ. Based on the CDR3 plus reference TRBV5-1 and TRBJ2-7, the full variable domain is KAGVTQTPRYLIKTRGQQVTLSCSPISGHRSVSWYQQTPGQGLQFLFEYFSETQRNKGNFPGRFSGRQFSNSRSEMNVSTLELGDSALYLCASSTSPLAGVEQYFGPGTRLTVT.

This sequence joins TRBV10-3 and TRBJ1-3; D gene ambiguous. The V end was cut by 6 bases, the J end by 0 bases, with 12 bases between. CDR1 ENHRY and CDR2 SYGVKD come from the germline V gene. The CDR3 runs 15 residues. The CDR3: CAIRENMSSGNTIYF. CDR3 coding DNA: TGTGCCATCAGGGAAAATATGAGCTCTGGAAACACCATATATTTT.

The chain combines TRBV15 with TRBJ2-5; D may be TRBD2 (5 bases). Trimming shortened V by 0 bases and J by 4 bases, and 9 bases separated the two germline ends. The CDR3 totals 14 residues. CDR1 is LNHNV and CDR2 is YYDKDF in the germline V gene (reference sequence). The CDR3 is CATSREAGRETQYF. The CDR3 nucleotides read TGTGCCACCAGCAGAGAGGCTGGGAGAGAGACCCAGTACTTC.

This chain links TRBV4-3 with TRBJ1-3, with a possible D match to TRBD1 (6 bases). CDR3 length: 15 residues. Germline CDR1 is LGHNA and CDR2 is YSLEER. V lost 4 bases to trimming and J lost 4 bases, with 14 bases between them. The CDR3 DNA reads TGCGCCAGCAGCCCTCAGACAGGCTCAGGAAACACCATATATTTT. The encoded protein is CASSPQTGSGNTIYF.

Regarding this clone: Different DNA sequences within this sample yield the same CDR3. V and J are TRBV5-1 and TRBJ2-7; 9 bases are a match to TRBD2. This CDR3 comprises 16 residues. From germline, CDR1 is SGHRS and CDR2 YFSETQ. The V gene end was trimmed by 0 bases and the J gene end by 0 bases; junction bases not matched to a gene: 4. In nucleotides, the CDR3 is TGCGCCAGCAGCTTGGGACTAGCGGTGAGCTCCTACGAGCAGTACTTC. Translating gives CASSLGLAVSSYEQYF.

The chain employs TRBV7-2 and TRBJ2-3; D is possibly TRBD2 (6 bases). The CDR3 is 12 residues long. The germline CDR1 and CDR2 sequences are SGHTA and FQGNSA. V lost 7 bases and J lost 10, with 15 bases in between. CDR3 DNA: TGTGCCAGCACCCCTGGACTACCCCCGCAGTATTTT. It codes for CASTPGLPPQYF. Full variable domain (remainder filled in from reference TRBV7-2 and TRBJ2-3): GAGVSQSPSNKVTEKGKDVELRCDPISGHTALYWYRQSLGQGLEFLIYFQGNSAPDKSGLPSDRFSAERTGGSVSTLTIQRTQQEDSAVYLCASTPGLPPQYFGPGTRLTVL.

This chain connects TRBV7-9 to TRBJ1-4, with D possibly being TRBD1 (6 bases). The CDR3 extends over 13 amino acids. Trimming pared 5 bases from V and 8 bases from J, leaving 12 bases between. Germline-derived CDR1 and CDR2 are SEHNR and FQNEAQ (reference sequence). The CDR3 spells CASSTRGGEKLFF. DNA of the CDR3: TGTGCCAGCAGCACGAGGGGGGGCGAAAAACTGTTTTTT.

This chain links TRBV5-8 with TRBJ1-4; D gene unclear. V lost 6 bases and J 8 bases, leaving 8 bases between the germline ends. The CDR3 has 11 residues. CDR1 and CDR2 from the germline V gene are SGHTS and YDEGEE. For the CDR3, the DNA is TGTGCCAGCACGGGATGGGAAAAACTGTTTTTT. Its translation: CASTGWEKLFF.